This record concerns one TCR beta chain sequence. This sample was taken from a study of T cell responses to AZD1222 COVID-19 vaccine. The V and J ends lost 3 bases and 8 bases respectively, with 22 bases between them. Germline V CDR1 and CDR2: LNHNV, YYDKDF (reference sequence). CDR3 length equals 17 residues. Clones were sequenced by immunoSEQ multiplex PCR, and TCRdb holds only the in-frame ones, with some missing. In the table there are tens of thousands of clones, 80% of which are singletons. This receptor was taken from an adult in good health. This sequence joins TRBV15 and TRBJ1-4, with D perhaps TRBD1 (6 bases). Sequencing used peripheral blood, obtained on day 0 of AZD1222 vaccination. Here the CDR3 reads CATSSDRQGPVEEKLFF. In nucleotides, the CDR3 is TGTGCCACCAGCAGTGACAGGCAAGGACCGGTAGAGGAAAAACTGTTTTTT.